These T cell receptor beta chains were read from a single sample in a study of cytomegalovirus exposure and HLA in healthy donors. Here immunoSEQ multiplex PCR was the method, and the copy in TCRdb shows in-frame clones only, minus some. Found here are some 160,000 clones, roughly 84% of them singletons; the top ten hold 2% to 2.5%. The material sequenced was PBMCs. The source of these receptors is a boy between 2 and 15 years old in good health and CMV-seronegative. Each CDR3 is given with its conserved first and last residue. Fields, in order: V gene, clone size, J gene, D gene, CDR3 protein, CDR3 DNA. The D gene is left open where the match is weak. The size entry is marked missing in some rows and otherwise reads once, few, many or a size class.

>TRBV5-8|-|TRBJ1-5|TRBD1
CASSSDRGRLQPQHF
TGTGCCAGCAGCTCTGACAGGGGGCGATTACAGCCCCAGCATTTT
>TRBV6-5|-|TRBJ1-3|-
CATTRVSGNTIYF
TGTGCCACCACCAGGGTTTCTGGAAACACCATATATTTT
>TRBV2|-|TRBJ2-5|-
CASRGGVQETQYF
TGTGCCAGCAGGGGCGGGGTTCAAGAGACCCAGTACTTC
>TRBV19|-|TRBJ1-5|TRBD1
CASRTGSDQPQHF
TGTGCCAGCCGGACAGGGAGTGATCAGCCCCAGCATTTT
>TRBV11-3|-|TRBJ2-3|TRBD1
CASSLKSRGGLGQDTQYF
TGTGCCAGCAGCTTAAAATCTAGAGGGGGCTTGGGACAGGATACGCAGTATTTT
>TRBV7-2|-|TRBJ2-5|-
CASSRPVGLGQETQYF
TGTGCCAGCAGCCGGCCGGTGGGGCTGGGGCAAGAGACCCAGTACTTC
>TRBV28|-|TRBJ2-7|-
CASSPGGSSYEQYF
TGTGCCAGCTCCCCAGGTGGGAGCAGCTACGAGCAGTACTTC
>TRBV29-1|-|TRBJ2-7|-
CSVQRGRRPYEQYF
TGCAGCGTTCAGAGAGGTAGACGGCCCTACGAGCAGTACTTC
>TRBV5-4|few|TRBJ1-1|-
CASSPQGSGTEAFF
TGTGCCAGCAGCCCACAGGGAAGTGGCACTGAAGCTTTCTTT
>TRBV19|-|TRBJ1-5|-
CASRPDISSNQPQHF
TGTGCCAGTAGACCTGACATATCTAGCAATCAGCCCCAGCATTTT
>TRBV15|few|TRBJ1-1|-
CATTVDRRNTEAFF
TGTGCCACCACGGTAGACAGGCGGAACACTGAAGCTTTCTTT
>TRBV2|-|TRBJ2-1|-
CASSEGPTRRDEQFF
TGTGCCAGCAGTGAGGGGCCCACAAGGCGAGATGAGCAGTTCTTC
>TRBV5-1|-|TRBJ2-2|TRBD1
CASSGDRSSNTGELFF
TGCGCCAGCAGCGGGGACAGGTCCTCGAACACCGGGGAGCTGTTTTTT
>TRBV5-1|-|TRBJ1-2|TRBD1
CASSLGTGDYGYTF
TGCGCCAGCAGCTTGGGGACAGGGGACTATGGCTACACCTTC
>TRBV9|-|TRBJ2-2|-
CASSVEAGYTGELFF
TGTGCCAGCAGCGTAGAGGCAGGGTACACCGGGGAGCTGTTTTTT
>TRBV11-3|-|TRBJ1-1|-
CASSFDSLNTEAFF
TGTGCCAGCAGCTTCGACAGTTTGAACACTGAAGCTTTCTTT
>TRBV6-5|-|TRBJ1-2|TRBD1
CASSRDRNYGYTF
TGTGCCAGCAGTCGGGACAGGAACTATGGCTACACCTTC
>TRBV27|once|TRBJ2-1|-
CASSQFEVNEQFF
TGTGCCAGCAGCCAATTCGAGGTTAATGAGCAGTTCTTC
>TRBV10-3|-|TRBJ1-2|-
CAISEPLRGYGYTF
TGTGCCATCAGTGAGCCCTTAAGGGGATATGGCTACACCTTC
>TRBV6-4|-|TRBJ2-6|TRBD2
CASSVTSGVAGANVLTF
TGTGCCAGCAGTGTGACTAGCGGGGTAGCTGGGGCCAACGTCCTGACTTTC
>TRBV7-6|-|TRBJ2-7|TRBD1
CASSLEQGAREQYF
TGTGCCAGCAGCTTAGAACAGGGGGCTAGGGAGCAGTACTTC
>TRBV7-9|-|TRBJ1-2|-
CASSLTVTNYGYTF
TGTGCCAGCAGCTTGACAGTTACGAACTATGGCTACACCTTC
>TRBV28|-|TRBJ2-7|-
CASSLIQGLEQYF
TGTGCCAGCAGCCTAATACAGGGTCTCGAGCAGTACTTC
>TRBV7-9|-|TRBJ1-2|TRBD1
CASRPDRDYGYTF
TGTGCCAGCAGGCCAGACAGGGATTATGGCTACACCTTC
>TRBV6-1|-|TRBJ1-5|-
CASTTRSNQPQHF
TGTGCCAGCACCACGAGGAGCAATCAGCCCCAGCATTTT
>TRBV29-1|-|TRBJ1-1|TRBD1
CSNRGLSMNTEAFF
TGCAGCAACAGGGGGTTAAGCATGAACACTGAAGCTTTCTTT
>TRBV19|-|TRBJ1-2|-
CASSSWRRANYGYTF
TGTGCCAGTAGCTCTTGGAGGAGAGCTAACTATGGCTACACCTTC
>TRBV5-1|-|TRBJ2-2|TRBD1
CASSLTGQWAGELFF
TGCGCCAGCAGCTTGACGGGACAGTGGGCCGGGGAGCTGTTTTTT
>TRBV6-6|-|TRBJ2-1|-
CASTIGQGSEQFF
TGTGCCAGCACCATAGGGCAGGGAAGTGAGCAGTTCTTC
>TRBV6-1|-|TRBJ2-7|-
CASRQAYEQYF
TGTGCCAGCAGGCAGGCCTACGAGCAGTACTTC
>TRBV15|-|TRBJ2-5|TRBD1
CATSRGSPGDRQETQYF
TGTGCCACCAGCAGAGGAAGCCCGGGGGACAGGCAAGAGACCCAGTACTTC
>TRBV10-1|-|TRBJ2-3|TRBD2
CASSEGTSGGTDTQYF
TGCGCCAGCAGTGAAGGGACTAGCGGTGGCACAGATACGCAGTATTTT
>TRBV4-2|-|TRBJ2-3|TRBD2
CASSQETSGVSTDTQYF
TGTGCCAGCAGCCAAGAGACTAGCGGGGTTAGCACAGATACGCAGTATTTT
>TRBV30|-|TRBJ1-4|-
CAWSARGEKLFF
TGTGCCTGGAGTGCCAGGGGCGAAAAACTGTTTTTT
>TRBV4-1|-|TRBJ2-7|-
CASSQAPLGGPQYEQYF
TGCGCCAGCAGCCAAGCGCCCCTGGGCGGGCCTCAATACGAGCAGTACTTC
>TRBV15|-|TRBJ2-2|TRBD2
CATSVRLAGNTGELFF
TGTGCCACCAGTGTGAGACTAGCGGGAAACACCGGGGAGCTGTTTTTT
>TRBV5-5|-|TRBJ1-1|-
CASSLPPRPGVSTEAFF
TGTGCCAGCAGCTTACCACCCCGGCCAGGCGTGAGCACTGAAGCTTTCTTT
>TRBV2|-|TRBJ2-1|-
CASRGRINEQFF
TGTGCCAGCAGGGGGAGGATCAATGAGCAGTTCTTC
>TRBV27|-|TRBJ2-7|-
CASSLSLLTDEQYF
TGTGCCAGCAGTTTATCCCTCTTAACAGATGAGCAGTACTTC
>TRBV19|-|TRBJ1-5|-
CASSTGDHQPQHF
TGTGCCAGTAGTACAGGGGACCATCAGCCCCAGCATTTT
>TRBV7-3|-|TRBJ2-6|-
CASSLSGAGANVLTF
TGTGCCAGCAGCTTATCAGGGGCTGGGGCCAACGTCCTGACTTTC
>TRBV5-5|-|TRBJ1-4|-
CASSRRSAGNEKLFF
TGTGCCAGCAGCCGTCGATCGGCGGGAAATGAAAAACTGTTTTTT
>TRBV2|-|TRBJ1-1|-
CASSVGIRTGEAFF
TGTGCCAGCAGTGTGGGGATACGGACGGGAGAAGCTTTCTTT
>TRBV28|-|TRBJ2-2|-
CASTTAAGNTGELFF
TGTGCCAGCACCACCGCGGCGGGAAACACCGGGGAGCTGTTTTTT
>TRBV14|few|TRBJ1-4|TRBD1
CASRGQGNEKLFF
TGTGCCAGCAGGGGACAGGGAAATGAAAAACTGTTTTTT
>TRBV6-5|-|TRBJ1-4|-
CASSKQGKLFF
TGTGCCAGCAGTAAACAGGGAAAACTGTTTTTT
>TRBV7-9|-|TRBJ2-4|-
CASSLVGGRDDIQYF
TGTGCCAGCAGCTTAGTTGGGGGGAGAGACGACATTCAGTACTTC
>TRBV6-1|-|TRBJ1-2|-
CASSGGPGRGGYTF
TGTGCCAGCAGTGGAGGACCAGGCAGGGGTGGCTACACCTTC
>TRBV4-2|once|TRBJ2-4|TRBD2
CASSQDRLAGSGSENIQYF
TGTGCCAGCAGCCAAGATAGGCTAGCGGGAAGCGGTTCGGAAAACATTCAGTACTTC
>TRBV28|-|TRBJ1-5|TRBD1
CASSRMTGGVNQPQHF
TGTGCCAGCAGTCGAATGACAGGGGGCGTAAATCAGCCCCAGCATTTT